The T cell receptor beta chain described here comes from a study of T cell responses to AZD1222 COVID-19 vaccine. The table came from immunoSEQ multiplex PCR; TCRdb's copy has only in-frame clones and leaves some out. There are 90,000 to 120,000 clones in the sample; about nine tenths occur only once, and about 4.5% lies in the top ten. Per the germline V gene, CDR1 is LGHNA and CDR2 is YNFKEQ. This CDR3 has 18 residues. Trimming removed 0 bases from V and 5 bases from J; junction bases left unmatched: 13. This chain joins TRBV4-2 and TRBJ2-5; TRBD2 agrees at 9 bases. Sequenced material: peripheral blood, taken on day 0 of AZD1222 vaccination. The TCR originated in an adult in good health. CDR3 sequence reads: CASSQDGGAGGRRETQYF. The CDR3, as DNA: TGTGCCAGCAGCCAAGATGGGGGAGCGGGAGGTCGGAGGGAGACCCAGTACTTC.